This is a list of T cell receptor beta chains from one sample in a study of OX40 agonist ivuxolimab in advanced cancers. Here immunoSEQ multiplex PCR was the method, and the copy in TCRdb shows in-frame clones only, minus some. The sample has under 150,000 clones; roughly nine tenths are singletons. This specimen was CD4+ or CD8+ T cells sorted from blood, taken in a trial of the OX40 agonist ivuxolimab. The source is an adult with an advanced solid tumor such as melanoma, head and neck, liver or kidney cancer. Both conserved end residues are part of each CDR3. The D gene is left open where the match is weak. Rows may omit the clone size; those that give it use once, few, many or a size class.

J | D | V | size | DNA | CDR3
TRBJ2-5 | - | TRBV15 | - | TGTGCCACCAGCAGAGGCCAAGAGACCCAGTACTTC | CATSRGQETQYF
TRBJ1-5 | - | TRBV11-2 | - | TGTGCCAGCAGCCCACAGGGCGGCAATCAGCCCCAGCATTTT | CASSPQGGNQPQHF
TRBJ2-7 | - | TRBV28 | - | TGTGCCAGCAGTTCCACAGAAGGGGGCGAGCAGTACTTC | CASSSTEGGEQYF
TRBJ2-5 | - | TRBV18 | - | TGTGCCAGCTCCCCCGGACAACAAGAGACCCAGTACTTC | CASSPGQQETQYF
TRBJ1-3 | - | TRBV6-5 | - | TGTGCCAGCAGACTCGGGGGCCCTGGAAACACCATATATTTT | CASRLGGPGNTIYF
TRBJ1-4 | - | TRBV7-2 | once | TGTGCCAGCAGCCTACGGGACAAGAATGAAAAACTGTTTTTT | CASSLRDKNEKLFF
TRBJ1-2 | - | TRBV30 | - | TGTGCCTGGAGTGCGAAGATCCCCTATGGCTACACCTTC | CAWSAKIPYGYTF
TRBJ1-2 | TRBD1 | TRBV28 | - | TGTGCCAGCAGTCTCGCCGGGGGACAGGGGGCCCCCTATGGCTACACCTTC | CASSLAGGQGAPYGYTF
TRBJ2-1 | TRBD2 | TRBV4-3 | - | TGCGCCAGCAGCCAAGATAATAGCGGGAGTTACAATGAGCAGTTCTTC | CASSQDNSGSYNEQFF
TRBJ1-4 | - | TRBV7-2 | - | TGTGCCAGCAGCCCGGCAGGGGCTAATGAAAAACTGTTTTTT | CASSPAGANEKLFF
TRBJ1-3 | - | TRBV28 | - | TGTGCCAGCAAGACAGGTGGAAACACCATATATTTT | CASKTGGNTIYF
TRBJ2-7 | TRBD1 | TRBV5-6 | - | TGTGCCAGCAGCGGGCAGGGGGCTTACGAGCAGTACTTC | CASSGQGAYEQYF
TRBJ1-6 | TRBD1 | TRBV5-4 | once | TGTGCCAGCAGCTTGCAGGACAGGGGTGATTCACCCCTCCACTTT | CASSLQDRGDSPLHF
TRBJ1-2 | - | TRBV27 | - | TGTGCCAGCAGTTTATCTTTTAGGGGCGGTCCTTGGGGCTACACCTTC | CASSLSFRGGPWGYTF
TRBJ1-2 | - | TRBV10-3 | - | TGTGCCATCAGTGGGGGAATCTATGGCTACACCTTC | CAISGGIYGYTF
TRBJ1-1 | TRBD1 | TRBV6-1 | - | TGTGCCAGCAGTGTAGGTGGGCAGGGGGGCACTGAAGCTTTCTTT | CASSVGGQGGTEAFF
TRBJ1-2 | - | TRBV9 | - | TGTGCCAGCATCACGGTTCACCAGGGGCTCTATGAATATGGCTACACCTTC | CASITVHQGLYEYGYTF
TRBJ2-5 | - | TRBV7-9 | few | TGTGCCAGCAGCCCCGATTTCGACCCGGGTCGAACCCAGTACTTC | CASSPDFDPGRTQYF
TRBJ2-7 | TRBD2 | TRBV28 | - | TGTGCCACTTCCCTGGGGGCCGCGGGGGGGTTACCCTACGAGCAGTACTTC | CATSLGAAGGLPYEQYF
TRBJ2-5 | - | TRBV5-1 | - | TGCGCCAGCAGCTTGAACGGGTACCAAGAGACCCAGTACTTC | CASSLNGYQETQYF
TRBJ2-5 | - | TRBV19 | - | TGTGCCAGTAGTATCGAGATGGACGCTGCGGGGACCCAGTACTTC | CASSIEMDAAGTQYF
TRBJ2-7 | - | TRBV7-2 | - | TGTGCCAGCACTTTGATTTCAGGGGTCTCCTACGAGCAGTACTTC | CASTLISGVSYEQYF
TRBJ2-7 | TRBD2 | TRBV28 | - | TGTGCCAGCAGCCCCGACCGGGAGGCCTACGAGCAGTACTTC | CASSPDREAYEQYF
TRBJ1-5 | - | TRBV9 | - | TGTGCCAGCAGCGTAGCAGGTGACAGCAATCAGCCCCAGCATTTT | CASSVAGDSNQPQHF
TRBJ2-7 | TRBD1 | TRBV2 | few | TGTGCCAGCAGTGGGACAGGGCAGTACGAGCAGTACTTC | CASSGTGQYEQYF
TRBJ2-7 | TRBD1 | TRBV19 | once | TGTGCCAGTAGTACTGGGACAGGGGGCGCCCACGAGCAGTACTTC | CASSTGTGGAHEQYF
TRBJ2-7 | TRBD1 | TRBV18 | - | TGTGCCAGCTCACCCACGGGACAGGGGAACGAGCAGTACTTC | CASSPTGQGNEQYF
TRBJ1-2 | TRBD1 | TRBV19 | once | TGTGCCAGTACTTATCGACCGGGACAGAATAACTATGGCTACACCTTC | CASTYRPGQNNYGYTF
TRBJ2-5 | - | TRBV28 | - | TGTGCCAGCAGTTTCTTTAAAAAGACCCAGTACTTC | CASSFFKKTQYF
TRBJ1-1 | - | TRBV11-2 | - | TGTGCCAGCAGCTTAGGGGCGAACACTGAAGCTTTCTTT | CASSLGANTEAFF
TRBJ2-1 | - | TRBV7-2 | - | TGTGCCAGCAGCCTCACCCGATTCGAAAAGTTCTTC | CASSLTRFEKFF
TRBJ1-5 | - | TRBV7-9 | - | TGTGCCAGCAGCTTTGAGCCCAATCAGCCCCAGCATTTT | CASSFEPNQPQHF
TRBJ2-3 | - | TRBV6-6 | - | TGTGCCAGCAGTCCCGGCGATACGCAGTATTTT | CASSPGDTQYF
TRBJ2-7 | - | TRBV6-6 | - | TGTGCCAGCAGTCAGTCAACAGGGAGGAAATCCTACGAGCAGTACTTC | CASSQSTGRKSYEQYF
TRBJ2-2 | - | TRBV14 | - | TGTGCCAGCAGCCTTTACTTTGAGGCCGGGGAGCTGTTTTTT | CASSLYFEAGELFF
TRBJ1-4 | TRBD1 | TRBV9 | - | TGTGCCAGCAGCGTGGAGGGGGCTAAAGGGGAAAAACTGTTTTTT | CASSVEGAKGEKLFF
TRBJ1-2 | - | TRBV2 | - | TGTGCCAGCAGTGCGGGAAACTATGGCTACACCTTC | CASSAGNYGYTF
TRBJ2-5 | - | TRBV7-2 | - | TGTGCCAGCAGCTTATCCCAGGGTGGAAAGACCCAGTACTTC | CASSLSQGGKTQYF
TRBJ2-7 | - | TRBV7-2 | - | TGTGCCAGCAGCTTAGACGCGGGGTATAGCGACGAGCAGTACTTC | CASSLDAGYSDEQYF
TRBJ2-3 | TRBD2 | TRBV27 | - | TGTGCCAGCAGGCCGGGGGGGGGTCTCACAGATACGCAGTATTTT | CASRPGGGLTDTQYF
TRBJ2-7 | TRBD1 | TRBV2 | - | TGTGCCAGCAGCTTGGACAGGCTGTACGAGCAGTACTTC | CASSLDRLYEQYF
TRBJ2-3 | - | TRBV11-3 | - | TGTGCCAGCAGCGAAGGGGTCAACACAGATACGCAGTATTTT | CASSEGVNTDTQYF
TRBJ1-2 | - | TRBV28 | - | TGTGCCAGCAGGACCGGGACCCTCTATGGCTACACCTTC | CASRTGTLYGYTF
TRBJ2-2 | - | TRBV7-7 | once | TGTGCTAGCAGCCCCCAACTGTTGACACCTCGCGGGGAGCTGTTTTTT | CASSPQLLTPRGELFF
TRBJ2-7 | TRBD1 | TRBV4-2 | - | TGTGCCAGCAGCCAAGCCGACAGGGGGACCTACGAGCAGTACTTC | CASSQADRGTYEQYF
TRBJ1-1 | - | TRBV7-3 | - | TGTGCCAGCAGCGAGACGGGAAATGGGCCGTGGGACACTGAAGCTTTCTTT | CASSETGNGPWDTEAFF
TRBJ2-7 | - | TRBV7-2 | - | TGTGCCAGCAGCTTAGGGGCTGGCTCCTACGAGCAGTACTTC | CASSLGAGSYEQYF
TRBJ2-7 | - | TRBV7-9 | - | TGTGCCAGCAGCCCGGGGGGCACCTACGAGCAGTACTTC | CASSPGGTYEQYF
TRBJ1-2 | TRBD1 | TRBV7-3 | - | TGTGCCAGCAGCATTGGACCAGGGGGCCATGGCTACACCTTC | CASSIGPGGHGYTF
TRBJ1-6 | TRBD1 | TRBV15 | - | TGTGCCACCAGCAGCGGACAGGGGGCGCGAAATTCACCCCTCCACTTT | CATSSGQGARNSPLHF
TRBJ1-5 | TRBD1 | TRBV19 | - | TGTGCCAGTAGTCCCAACAGGGGCCGCAATCAGCCCCAGCATTTT | CASSPNRGRNQPQHF
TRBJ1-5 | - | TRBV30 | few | TGTGCCTGGAGTGGGCAGGGAGATCAGCCCCAGCATTTT | CAWSGQGDQPQHF
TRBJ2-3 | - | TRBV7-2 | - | TGTGCCAGCAGCTTTCAGGGGAGTGGGACAGATACGCAGTATTTT | CASSFQGSGTDTQYF
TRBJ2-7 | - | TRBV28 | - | TGTGCCAGCAGTTCGGGGGACAGACAAAGCTCCTACGAGCAGTACTTC | CASSSGDRQSSYEQYF
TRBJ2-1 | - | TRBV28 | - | TGTGCCAGCACCACAGACTTTGAGCAATTCTTC | CASTTDFEQFF
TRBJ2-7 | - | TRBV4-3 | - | TGCGCCAGCAGCCAGTCCGCGGTGCGGGTTGCGACCTACGAGCAGTACTTC | CASSQSAVRVATYEQYF
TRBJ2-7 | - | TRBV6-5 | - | TGTGCCAGCAGTTACTCGAGAGCGTACGAGCAGTACTTC | CASSYSRAYEQYF
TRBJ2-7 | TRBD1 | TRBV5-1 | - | TGCGCCAGCAGTACACCGGGACAGGCCTACGAGCAGTACTTC | CASSTPGQAYEQYF
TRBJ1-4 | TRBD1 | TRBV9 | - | TGTGCCAGCAGCCTCCGGACAGGGGGCGATAATGAAAAACTGTTTTTT | CASSLRTGGDNEKLFF
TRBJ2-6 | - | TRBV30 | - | TGTGCCTGGGGCGGAGGGGGCCGTGGGGCCAACGTCCTGACTTTC | CAWGGGGRGANVLTF